These 12 T cell receptor beta chains share one sample of origin, sequenced in a study of T cell repertoires in ileal Crohn's disease. Produced via immunoSEQ multiplex PCR; TCRdb's table is partial and in-frame only. Of several thousand clones in the sample, approximately 96% were seen once. The sample was ileal tissue. The receptor set was obtained from an adult with Crohn's disease.

This clone was picked up one time. The J gene is TRBJ2-3, the V gene TRBV28; 9 nucleotides agree with TRBD1. The CDR3 sequence is 15 residues long. CDR1 and CDR2 from the germline V gene are MDHEN and SYDVKM. V was pared by 3 bases and J by 1 base, with 2 bases of the junction left unmatched. The CDR3 is CASSFTGGGTDTQYF. CDR3 nucleotide sequence: TGTGCCAGCAGTTTCACAGGGGGCGGCACAGATACGCAGTATTTT.

The chain combines TRBV7-2 with TRBJ1-6; TRBD1 is a possible D gene (5 bases). The CDR3 runs to 16 residues. V dropped 5 bases and J dropped 4 bases, with 15 bases sitting between them. Germline CDR1 and CDR2: SGHTA and FQGNSA. The CDR3 coding sequence is TGTGCCAGCAGCCCGTTTGACAGAGAATATAATTCACCCCTCCACTTT. Protein: CASSPFDREYNSPLHF.

The J gene is TRBJ2-1, the V gene TRBV6-6; perhaps TRBD1 as D (6 bases). This CDR3 spans 13 amino acids. Looked up from germline, CDR1 is MNHNY and CDR2 is SVGAGI (reference sequence). V was trimmed by 11 bases and J by 10 bases, leaving 21 bases between them. The CDR3 sequence is CALSRGFEYEQFF. The CDR3 bases are TGTGCCCTCAGCAGGGGATTCGAATACGAGCAGTTCTTC.

This chain links TRBV10-3 with TRBJ2-2; TRBD2 might be the D (5 bases). The CDR3 is 15 residues long. V was clipped by 6 bases and J by 2 bases, with 13 bases between them. Germline CDR1 reads ENHRY; CDR2 reads SYGVKD. CDR3 in amino acids: CAIRKDSTNTGELFF. The CDR3 DNA is TGTGCCATCAGGAAGGACTCGACCAACACCGGGGAGCTGTTTTTT.

J is TRBJ2-7 and V is TRBV27; TRBD1 aligns across 8 bases. V shed 9 bases and J 1 base; nucleotides not matched to a gene: 5. This CDR3 is 13 amino acids long. From germline, CDR1 is MNHEY and CDR2 SMNVEV (reference sequence). The CDR3 reads CASTGGTSYEQYF. The CDR3 DNA is TGTGCCAGTACAGGGGGTACGTCCTACGAGCAGTACTTC.

This chain connects TRBV20-1 to TRBJ2-5; D is unresolved. The length of the CDR3 is 11 residues. Germline CDR1 is DFQATT and CDR2 is SNEGSKA (reference sequence). V lost 3 bases and J 5 bases, leaving 7 bases between the germline ends. CDR3 in amino acids: CSASVVETQYF. The CDR3 coding sequence is TGCAGTGCTAGTGTCGTGGAGACCCAGTACTTC.

The CDR3 nucleotides read TGTGCCAGCAGTGTGTTAGGGGTCTTCACAGATACGCAGTATTTT. Translating it yields CASSVLGVFTDTQYF. The chain has TRBV28 and TRBJ2-3, with D maybe TRBD1 (5 bases). This CDR3 has 15 residues. Per germline, CDR1 MDHEN and CDR2 SYDVKM. Trimming took off 5 bases at V and 2 bases at J, with 14 bases between the two ends.

This chain connects TRBV7-2 to TRBJ1-5; weak D call: TRBD1 (5 bases). Germline values: CDR1 SGHTA, CDR2 FQGNSA. CDR3 length equals 14 residues. V lost 3 bases and J 8 bases, leaving 14 bases between the germline ends. The CDR3 loop reads CASSLVTGWEPQHF. CDR3 sequence (DNA): TGTGCCAGCAGCTTGGTTACAGGATGGGAGCCCCAGCATTTT.

The chain uses TRBV10-3 and TRBJ2-5, with 11 bases lining up with TRBD1. CDR1 is ENHRY, CDR2 SYGVKD, per germline. J gave up 5 bases and V 11 bases, and 13 bases lay outside the gene matches. The CDR3 spans 15 residues. The CDR3 protein is CASTLDRGRDETQYF. CDR3 DNA: TGTGCCTCGACATTGGACAGGGGGCGAGATGAGACCCAGTACTTC.

V is TRBV15 and J is TRBJ2-2, with 8 bases aligning to TRBD2. The CDR3 spans 14 residues. In germline, CDR1 is LNHNV, CDR2 YYDKDF (reference sequence). V lost 3 bases to trimming and J lost 4 bases; unmatched junction nucleotides: 1. CDR3 bases: TGTGCCACCAGCAGCGGGGGGGTCACCGGGGAGCTGTTTTTT. This gives the protein CATSSGGVTGELFF.

The chain couples TRBV5-6 to TRBJ2-2; D gene uncertain. Germline CDR1 is SGHDT and CDR2 is YYEEEE. V lost 1 base to trimming and J lost 0 bases, with 7 bases between them. The CDR3 runs 15 residues. The CDR3 DNA sequence: TGTGCCAGCAGCTTGTATAGATCGAACACCGGGGAGCTGTTTTTT. Amino acids: CASSLYRSNTGELFF.

The chain is built from TRBV19 and TRBJ1-1, with 7 positions matching TRBD1. The CDR3 covers 13 residues. V lost 6 bases and J lost 1; bases outside the gene matches: 2. Germline V gives CDR1 LNHDA, CDR2 SQIVND (reference sequence). In DNA form, the CDR3 reads TGTGCCAGTAGCCGACAGGGGAACACTGAAGCTTTCTTT. This gives the protein CASSRQGNTEAFF.